The 6 T cell receptor beta chains presented below share a single source sample, sequenced in a study of memory CD4+ T cells and cytomegalovirus serostatus. TCRdb keeps only in-frame clones here, not all; method: immunoSEQ multiplex PCR. The profile shows tens of thousands of clones, roughly three quarters of them singletons. Single viable CD3+CD4+CD8-CD45RO+ cells were sorted as the memory CD4+ T cells. Specimen: memory CD4+ T cells from blood. The receptors come from an adult in good health and CMV-seronegative.

The chain uses TRBV27 and TRBJ1-6, with a tentative D call TRBD1 (6 bases). Looked up from germline, CDR1 is MNHEY and CDR2 is SMNVEV (reference sequence). The CDR3 consists of 15 residues. V lost 11 bases, J lost 0 bases, and 14 bases lay in between. The CDR3 here is CARGTLVSYNSPLHF. The CDR3 nucleotides are TGTGCCCGTGGGACACTTGTCTCCTATAATTCACCCCTCCACTTT.

The rearrangement uses TRBV28 and TRBJ1-2; 9 bases are a match to TRBD1. The CDR3 has 13 amino acids. From germline, CDR1 is MDHEN and CDR2 SYDVKM. V was pared by 7 bases and J by 5 bases, with 5 bases of the junction left unmatched. The CDR3 DNA follows: TGTGCCAGCACCCGGGACAGGGTTTATGGCTACACCTTC. It encodes CASTRDRVYGYTF.

V usage is TRBV2 and J usage is TRBJ1-2; D is undetermined. Trimming removed 4 bases at V and 3 bases at J, with 12 bases between. The germline V gene has CDR1 SNHLY and CDR2 FYNNEI. CDR3 length: 14 amino acids. The CDR3 sequence: CASSVEDKDYGYTF. The CDR3, as DNA: TGTGCCAGCAGTGTCGAGGATAAAGACTATGGCTACACCTTC.

The table lists this clone with a few counts. The chain carries TRBV10-3 and TRBJ2-7, with TRBD1 matching 7 bases. Germline-derived CDR1 and CDR2 are ENHRY and SYGVKD. The junction had 8 bases not matched to a gene; V was cut back by 2 bases and J by 7 bases. The CDR3 covers 14 residues. In DNA, the CDR3 is TGTGCCATCAGTGAGCCCCGGACAGGATGGGAGCAGTACTTC. Encoded protein: CAISEPRTGWEQYF.

The chain links TRBV7-2 to TRBJ2-5, with no clear D. Trimming left V 1 base short and J 5 bases short, with 8 bases between. CDR3 length: 13 residues. CDR1 is SGHTA and CDR2 is FQGNSA in the germline V gene. The CDR3 spells CASSLVGRETQYF. CDR3 bases: TGTGCCAGCAGCTTAGTAGGCCGGGAGACCCAGTACTTC.

V and J are TRBV19 and TRBJ1-2; D not resolved. The germline gives CDR1 LNHDA, CDR2 SQIVND (reference sequence). With 7 bases removed from V and 4 bases from J, the gap between germline ends came to 10 bases. This CDR3 comprises 12 residues. The CDR3 DNA follows: TGTGCCAGTACCCAAAGCAGCTATGGCTACACCTTC. Translating it yields CASTQSSYGYTF.